The 27 T cell receptor beta chains presented below share a single source sample, sequenced in a study of blood T cell repertoires in COVID-19. Assay: immunoSEQ multiplex PCR; the TCRdb copy retains only in-frame clones and omits some. The table records more than 150,000 clones, around 84% of them present only once. The material sequenced was peripheral blood. The receptors shown here come from a man in his forties or fifties with active or convalescent COVID-19.

The rearrangement joins TRBV7-2 to TRBJ2-7, with TRBD2 matching 7 bases. This CDR3 has 15 amino acids. The V segment lost 0 bases and the J segment 4 bases; nucleotides outside the gene matches: 6. The germline CDR1 and CDR2 sequences are SGHTA and FQGNSA. The CDR3 reads CASSLAPSGGYEQYF. The CDR3 nucleotides are TGTGCCAGCAGCTTAGCTCCTAGCGGAGGGTACGAGCAGTACTTC.

The J gene is TRBJ1-5, the V gene TRBV7-9; TRBD1 is a possible D gene (5 bases). The V gene's germline CDR1 is SEHNR and CDR2 FQNEAQ (reference sequence). The CDR3 sequence is 15 residues long. Trimming took off 4 bases at V and 3 bases at J, with 13 bases between the two ends. CDR3 region: CASSSGSGLNQPQHF. The CDR3 bases are TGTGCCAGCAGCTCCGGTTCGGGACTCAATCAGCCCCAGCATTTT.

The chain links TRBV11-2 to TRBJ1-5; D remains ambiguous. Looked up from germline, CDR1 is SGHAT and CDR2 is FQNNGV. With 5 bases removed from V and 7 bases from J, the gap between germline ends came to 18 bases. This CDR3 is 15 amino acids long. CDR3: CASSPRAAPGQPQHF. DNA of the CDR3: TGTGCCAGCAGCCCCCGGGCAGCGCCGGGGCAGCCCCAGCATTTT.

The V gene is TRBV18, the J gene TRBJ2-1, with TRBD2 matching over 8 bases. CDR3 size: 16 residues. The V gene end was trimmed by 1 base and the J gene end by 1 base; junction bases not matched to a gene: 3. The germline gives CDR1 KGHSH, CDR2 LQKENI. The CDR3 nucleotides read TGTGCCAGCTCACCACGGAGCGGGGGTTCCTACAATGAGCAGTTCTTC. Protein product: CASSPRSGGSYNEQFF.

The chain carries TRBV7-2 and TRBJ2-1; 11 bases fit TRBD2. V gave up 1 base and J gave up 8 bases; unmatched junction bases: 4. The length of the CDR3 is 15 residues. Germline-derived CDR1 and CDR2 are SGHTA and FQGNSA. In nucleotides, the CDR3 is TGTGCCAGCAGCTTAGGGAATAGCGGGAGGGATGAGCAGTTCTTC. Its protein product is CASSLGNSGRDEQFF.

This clone has only one observation. This chain links TRBV29-1 with TRBJ2-5; D gene ambiguous. V was clipped by 4 bases and J by 3 bases, with 12 bases between them. This CDR3 contains 13 residues. Germline lookup yields CDR1 SQVTM and CDR2 ANQGSEA. The CDR3 protein is CSVASQLKETQYF. The CDR3 nucleotides read TGCAGCGTTGCATCGCAACTAAAAGAGACCCAGTACTTC.

This CDR3 is CASGRTGDTGELFF. The CDR3 DNA follows: TGTGCCAGCGGTCGGACAGGGGATACCGGGGAGCTGTTTTTT. The chain has TRBV27 and TRBJ2-2, with 9 bases lining up with TRBD1. The CDR3 is 14 amino acids. Per the germline V gene, CDR1 is MNHEY and CDR2 is SMNVEV (reference sequence). The trim removed 8 bases at V and 5 bases at J, leaving 6 bases unmatched.

The chain carries TRBV5-6 and TRBJ1-2; 8 bases match TRBD1. Losses at the gene ends were 4 bases for V and 4 bases for J; bases not matched to a gene: 3. Germline CDR1 SGHDT, CDR2 YYEEEE. CDR3 length: 13 amino acids. The CDR3 spells CASSGQGSYGYTF. The DNA of the CDR3 is TGTGCCAGCAGCGGACAGGGATCCTATGGCTACACCTTC.

This clone was found once. V gene TRBV7-9 combines with J gene TRBJ1-5; weak D call: TRBD1 (5 bases). The germline V gene has CDR1 SEHNR and CDR2 FQNEAQ (reference sequence). V was pared by 3 bases and J by 8 bases, with 8 bases between. The CDR3 extends over 12 amino acids. CDR3 amino acids: CASSFQGEPQHF. The CDR3 coding sequence is TGTGCCAGCAGCTTCCAAGGGGAGCCCCAGCATTTT.

The sample holds one count of this clone. V usage is TRBV2 and J usage is TRBJ2-1; 7 bases fit TRBD2. The CDR3 loop spans 11 amino acids. Germline loops: CDR1 SNHLY, CDR2 FYNNEI. Losses at the gene ends were 8 bases for V and 6 bases for J; bases not matched to a gene: 1. CDR3 sequence (DNA): TGTGCCAGCGGGGGGGTCAATGAGCAGTTCTTC. Translated: CASGGVNEQFF.

The chain joins TRBV11-3 to TRBJ2-7; D possibly corresponds to TRBD2 (6 bases). In germline, CDR1 is SGHNT, CDR2 YENEEA. This CDR3 is built from 14 residues. Trimming took 6 bases from V and 2 from J, leaving 14 bases between them. The CDR3 DNA is TGTGCCAGCAGTCTAGGGACTCGGGCCTACGAGCAGTACTTC. Protein product: CASSLGTRAYEQYF.

This clone has only one observation. This chain joins TRBV9 and TRBJ1-2; TRBD1 aligns across 8 bases. Per the germline V gene, CDR1 is SGDLS and CDR2 is YYNGEE. The CDR3 contains 17 residues. V was pared by 3 bases and J by 0 bases, with 10 bases of the junction left unmatched. The CDR3 DNA follows: TGTGCCAGCAGCGGCGGGACAGGATTTCGAGCTAACTATGGCTACACCTTC. This translates into CASSGGTGFRANYGYTF.

This clone was recorded once. The chain is built from TRBV6-1 and TRBJ1-2, with a possible D match to TRBD1 (6 bases). Trimming removed 3 bases at V and 8 bases at J, with 19 bases between. In germline, CDR1 is MNHNS, CDR2 SASEGT. The CDR3 is 15 residues long. CDR3 bases: TGTGCCAGCAGTGAGGTTGGCAGGGGCGGGAGGGGCTACACCTTC. It specifies CASSEVGRGGRGYTF.

This chain connects TRBV5-1 to TRBJ1-2, with 7 positions matching TRBD1. This CDR3 spans 15 amino acids. The V gene's germline CDR1 is SGHRS and CDR2 YFSETQ. The J segment lost 1 base and the V segment lost 5 bases, leaving 8 bases of the junction unmatched. The CDR3 protein is CASRDGTEINYGYTF. The CDR3 nucleotides read TGCGCCAGCAGGGATGGGACAGAAATTAACTATGGCTACACCTTC.

The J gene is TRBJ1-5, the V gene TRBV30; D remains ambiguous. CDR1 is GTSNPN, CDR2 SVGIG, per germline (reference sequence). The CDR3 has 14 residues. Trimming removed 3 bases from V and 0 bases from J, with 9 bases in between. The CDR3 sequence: CAWSALTSNQPQHF. Written as DNA, the CDR3 is TGTGCCTGGAGCGCACTCACTAGCAATCAGCCCCAGCATTTT. The full variable domain, with the rest looked up from reference TRBV30 and TRBJ1-5, is SQTIHQWPATLVQPVGSPLSLECTVEGTSNPNLYWYRQAAGRGLQLLFYSVGIGQISSEVPQNLSASRPQDRQFILSSKKLLLSDSGFYLCAWSALTSNQPQHFGDGTRLSIL.

J is TRBJ1-2 and V is TRBV13, with 8 bases that match TRBD1. Trimming at V came to 1 base and at J to 8 bases, leaving 6 bases not matched to a gene. The CDR3 extends over 14 amino acids. Germline loops: CDR1 PRHDT, CDR2 FYEKMQ (reference sequence). The CDR3 region is CASSLAPGQEGYTF. The DNA of the CDR3 is TGTGCCAGCAGCTTAGCCCCGGGACAGGAAGGCTACACCTTC.

V and J are TRBV6-1 and TRBJ2-1; 7 bases match TRBD2. V was clipped by 0 bases and J by 4 bases; unmatched bases: 3. CDR1 and CDR2 from the germline V gene are MNHNS and SASEGT. The CDR3 covers 15 residues. The CDR3 DNA is TGTGCCAGCAGTGAAGCCCTAGCGGATTACAATGAGCAGTTCTTC. Amino acid sequence: CASSEALADYNEQFF.

The chain links TRBV14 to TRBJ2-7; no clear D gene. CDR1 and CDR2 (germline): SGHDN, FVKESK. V dropped 0 bases and J dropped 3 bases, with 12 bases sitting between them. This CDR3 has 15 residues. Here the CDR3 reads CASSQDWSKNYEQYF. The CDR3 region has the DNA TGTGCCAGCAGCCAAGATTGGAGTAAAAACTACGAGCAGTACTTC.

The V call is TRBV21-1, the J call TRBJ2-4; TRBD2 is taken as the D call from the table, unchecked against the DNA. TRBV21-1 represents a pseudogene. The CDR3 length is 14 residues. CDR3 sequence (DNA): TGTGCCAGCAGCAAAGCGCTAGAACGGAACATTCAGTACTTC. Translating it yields CASSKALERNIQYF.

The chain is built from TRBV5-5 and TRBJ1-2, with D tentatively TRBD1 (5 bases). This CDR3 is 16 amino acids long. V was trimmed by 0 bases and J by 8 bases, leaving 20 bases between them. Germline V CDR1 and CDR2: SGHKS, YYEKEE (reference sequence). Here the CDR3 reads CASSLEAAGDARGYTF. CDR3 bases: TGTGCCAGCAGCTTGGAAGCCGCGGGGGACGCCCGGGGCTACACCTTC.

The rearrangement joins TRBV24-1 to TRBJ2-3; 7 positions match TRBD1. The CDR3 is 15 amino acids. Germline loops: CDR1 KGHDR, CDR2 SFDVKD. V lost 7 bases, J lost 0 bases, and 6 bases stayed unmatched. CDR3 nucleotides: TGTGCCACCAGGGGGGACAGAAGCAGCACAGATACGCAGTATTTT. Translating gives CATRGDRSSTDTQYF.

The V and J genes are TRBV9 and TRBJ1-5; possibly TRBD1 for D (6 bases). The CDR3 sequence is 14 residues long. V lost 5 bases and J lost 3, with 12 bases in between. Germline V gene data show CDR1 as SGDLS and CDR2 as YYNGEE. The chain's CDR3 is CASSARDTNQPQHF. CDR3 DNA: TGTGCCAGCAGTGCCCGGGACACCAATCAGCCCCAGCATTTT.

This sequence joins TRBV29-1 and TRBJ2-7; 8 nucleotides line up with TRBD1. This CDR3 is built from 11 residues. CDR1 and CDR2 (germline): SQVTM, ANQGSEA. J gave up 10 bases and V 8 bases, and 10 bases lay outside the gene matches. The CDR3 region has the DNA TGCAGCCGCCCAGGGGGCCCCGGACAGTACTTC. It translates to CSRPGGPGQYF.

V is TRBV4-1 and J is TRBJ2-5, with D possibly TRBD1 on 6 matching bases. Trimming cost V 1 base and J 7 bases, with 16 bases left between them. This CDR3 region has 15 residues. CDR1 and CDR2 from the germline V gene are MGHRA and YSYEKL. The CDR3: CASSQVLAARGTQYF. CDR3 DNA sequence: TGCGCCAGCAGCCAAGTCCTAGCAGCCAGGGGGACCCAGTACTTC.

The gene calls are TRBV2 and TRBJ2-7; possibly TRBD2 for D (5 bases). The ends were cut back, 7 bases at V and 2 bases at J, with 12 bases in the middle. CDR1 SNHLY and CDR2 FYNNEI come from the germline V gene. The CDR3 runs 13 residues. CDR3 bases: TGTGCCAGCAACGGTGTCGGGGCCTACGAGCAGTACTTC. Translating gives CASNGVGAYEQYF.

This clone was counted once. The chain combines TRBV3-1 (or the pseudogene TRBV3-2) with TRBJ2-3; TRBD2 matches at 7 bases. Germline-derived CDR1 and CDR2 are LGHDT and YNNKEL (reference sequence). The V and J ends lost 0 bases and 5 bases, in that order; junction bases with no gene match: 8. The length of the CDR3 is 16 residues. The CDR3: CASSQEGSLAGDTQYF. CDR3 nucleotide sequence: TGTGCCAGCAGCCAAGAAGGGTCCTTAGCGGGAGATACGCAGTATTTT.

This chain links TRBV5-4 with TRBJ2-4; D might be TRBD1 (6 bases). This CDR3 is 16 amino acids long. The V end was cut by 0 bases, the J end by 0 bases, with 10 bases between. Germline V gene sequence: CDR1 SGHNT, CDR2 YYREEE (reference sequence). This CDR3 reads CASSLAGDLAKNIQYF. The CDR3 DNA follows: TGTGCCAGCAGCTTGGCAGGGGACCTAGCCAAAAACATTCAGTACTTC.